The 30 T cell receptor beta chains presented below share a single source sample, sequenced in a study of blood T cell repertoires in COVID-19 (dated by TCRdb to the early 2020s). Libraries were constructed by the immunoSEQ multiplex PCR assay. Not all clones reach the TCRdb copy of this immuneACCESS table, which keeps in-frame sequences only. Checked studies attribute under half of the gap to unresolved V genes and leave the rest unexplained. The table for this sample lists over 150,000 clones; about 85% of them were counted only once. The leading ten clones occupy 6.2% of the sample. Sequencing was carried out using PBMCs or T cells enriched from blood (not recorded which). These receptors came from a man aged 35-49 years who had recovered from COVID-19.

CDR3 residues: CASSIEAGLGNEQFF. The CDR3, as DNA: TGTGCCAGTAGTATAGAAGCGGGGCTTGGTAATGAGCAGTTCTTC. J is TRBJ2-1 and V is TRBV19, with TRBD2 identical over 7 bases. The CDR3 is 15 residues long. CDR1 and CDR2 (germline): LNHDA, SQIVND (reference sequence). Trimming took 0 bases from V and 7 from J; bases not matched to a gene: 6.

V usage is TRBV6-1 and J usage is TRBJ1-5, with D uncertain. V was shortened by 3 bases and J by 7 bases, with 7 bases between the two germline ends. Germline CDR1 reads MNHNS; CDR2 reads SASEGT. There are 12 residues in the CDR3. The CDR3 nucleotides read TGTGCCAGCAGTGATAAGCGGCAGCCCCAGCATTTT. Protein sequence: CASSDKRQPQHF.

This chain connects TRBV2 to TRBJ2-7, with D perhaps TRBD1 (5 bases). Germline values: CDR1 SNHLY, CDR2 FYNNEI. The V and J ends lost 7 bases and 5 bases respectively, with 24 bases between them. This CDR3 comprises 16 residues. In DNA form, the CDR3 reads TGTGCCAGCACTCCGGAACACAGGAGCCTATACCACGAGCAGTACTTC. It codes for CASTPEHRSLYHEQYF.

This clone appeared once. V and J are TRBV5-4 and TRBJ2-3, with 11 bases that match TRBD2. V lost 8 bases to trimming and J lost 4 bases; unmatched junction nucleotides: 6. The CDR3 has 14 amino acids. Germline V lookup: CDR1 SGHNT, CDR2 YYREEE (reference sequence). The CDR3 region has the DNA TGTGCCAGTACGCTAGCGGGAGGCCCAGATACGCAGTATTTT. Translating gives CASTLAGGPDTQYF.

The CDR3 DNA sequence: TGTGCCAGCAGCTTAGGCACAGGGGGGGACCACGAGCAGTACTTC. It specifies CASSLGTGGDHEQYF. This sequence joins TRBV11-3 and TRBJ2-7; TRBD1 might be the D (8 bases). V was clipped by 1 base and J by 5 bases, with 15 bases between them. This CDR3 has 15 amino acids. Germline CDR1 reads SGHNT; CDR2 reads YENEEA. The entire variable domain, with the rest obtained from reference TRBV11-3 and TRBJ2-7, is as follows: EAGVVQSPRYKIIEKKQPVAFWCNPISGHNTLYWYLQNLGQGPELLIRYENEEAVDDSQLPKDRFSAERLKGVDSTLKIQPAELGDSAVYLCASSLGTGGDHEQYFGPGTRLTVT.

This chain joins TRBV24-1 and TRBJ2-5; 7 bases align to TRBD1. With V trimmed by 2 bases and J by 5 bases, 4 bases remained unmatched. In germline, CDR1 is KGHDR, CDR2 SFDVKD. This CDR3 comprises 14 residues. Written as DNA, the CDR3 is TGTGCCACCAGTGATTCGACAGGGTGGGAGACCCAGTACTTC. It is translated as CATSDSTGWETQYF.

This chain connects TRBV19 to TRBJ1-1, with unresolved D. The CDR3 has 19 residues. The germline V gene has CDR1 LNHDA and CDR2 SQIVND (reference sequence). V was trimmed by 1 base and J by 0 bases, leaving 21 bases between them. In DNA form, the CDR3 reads TGTGCCAGTAGTATAGTGGGGAGGATTAACCCGCTCGTGAACACTGAAGCTTTCTTT. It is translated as CASSIVGRINPLVNTEAFF.

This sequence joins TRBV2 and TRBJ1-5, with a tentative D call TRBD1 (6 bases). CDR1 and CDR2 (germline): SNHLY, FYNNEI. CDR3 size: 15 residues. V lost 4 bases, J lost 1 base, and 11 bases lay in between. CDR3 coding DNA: TGTGCCAGCAGTGCCACAGGGTTGAGCAATCAGCCCCAGCATTTT. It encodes CASSATGLSNQPQHF.

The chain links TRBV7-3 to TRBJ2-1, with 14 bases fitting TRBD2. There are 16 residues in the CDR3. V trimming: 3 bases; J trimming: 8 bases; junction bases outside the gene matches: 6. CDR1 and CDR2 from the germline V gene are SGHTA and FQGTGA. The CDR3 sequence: CASSFKGTSGSHEQFF. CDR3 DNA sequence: TGTGCCAGCAGCTTCAAAGGGACTAGCGGGAGTCATGAGCAGTTCTTC.

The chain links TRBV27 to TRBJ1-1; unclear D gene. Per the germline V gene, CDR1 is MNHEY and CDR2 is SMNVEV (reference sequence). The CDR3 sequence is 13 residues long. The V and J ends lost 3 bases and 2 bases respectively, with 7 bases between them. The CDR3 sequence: CASSFLENTEAFF. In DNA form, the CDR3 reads TGTGCCAGCAGTTTTTTAGAAAACACTGAAGCTTTCTTT.

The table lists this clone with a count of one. The CDR3 protein is CASIVGEMNTEAFF. The CDR3 coding sequence is TGTGCCAGCATAGTTGGTGAGATGAACACTGAAGCTTTCTTT. V usage is TRBV2 and J usage is TRBJ1-1; D unresolved. The length of the CDR3 is 14 residues. V was clipped by 7 bases and J by 0 bases, with 12 bases between them. From germline, CDR1 is SNHLY and CDR2 FYNNEI. Looking up the rest from reference TRBV2 and TRBJ1-1 gives the full variable domain: EPEVTQTPSHQVTQMGQEVILRCVPISNHLYFYWYRQILGQKVEFLVSFYNNEISEKSEIFDDQFSVERPDGSNFTLKIRSTKLEDSAMYFCASIVGEMNTEAFFGQGTRLTVV.

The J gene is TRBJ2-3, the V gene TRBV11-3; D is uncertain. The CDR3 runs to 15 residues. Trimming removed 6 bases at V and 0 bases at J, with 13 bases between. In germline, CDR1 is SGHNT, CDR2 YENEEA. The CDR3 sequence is CASRVAVSSTDTQYF. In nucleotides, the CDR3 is TGTGCCAGCAGAGTAGCCGTTTCTAGCACAGATACGCAGTATTTT.

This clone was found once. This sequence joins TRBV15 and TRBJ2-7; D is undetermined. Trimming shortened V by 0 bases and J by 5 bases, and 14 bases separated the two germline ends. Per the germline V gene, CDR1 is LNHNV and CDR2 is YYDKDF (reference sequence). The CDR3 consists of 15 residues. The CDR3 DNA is TGTGCCACCAGCAGAGAGGCCGGGTCCTACAACGAGCAGTACTTC. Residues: CATSREAGSYNEQYF.

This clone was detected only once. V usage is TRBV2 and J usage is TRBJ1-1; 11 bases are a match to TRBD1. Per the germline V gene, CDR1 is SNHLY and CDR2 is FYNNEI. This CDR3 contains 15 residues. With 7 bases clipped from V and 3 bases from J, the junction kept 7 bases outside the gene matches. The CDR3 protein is CASTALGQGDTEAFF. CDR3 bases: TGTGCCAGCACCGCTCTGGGACAGGGGGACACTGAAGCTTTCTTT.

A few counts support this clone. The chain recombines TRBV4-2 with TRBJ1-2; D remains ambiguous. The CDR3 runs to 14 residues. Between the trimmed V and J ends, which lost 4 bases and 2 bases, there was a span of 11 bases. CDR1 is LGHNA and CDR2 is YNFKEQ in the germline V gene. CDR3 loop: CASSPLEGNYGYTF. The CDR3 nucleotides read TGTGCCAGCAGCCCCTTGGAGGGAAACTATGGCTACACCTTC.

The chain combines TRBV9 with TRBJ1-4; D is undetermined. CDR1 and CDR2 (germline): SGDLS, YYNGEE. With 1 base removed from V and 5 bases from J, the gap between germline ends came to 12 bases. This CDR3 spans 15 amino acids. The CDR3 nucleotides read TGTGCCAGCAGCGTAAGCGGGCGTCCAAATGAAAAACTGTTTTTT. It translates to CASSVSGRPNEKLFF.

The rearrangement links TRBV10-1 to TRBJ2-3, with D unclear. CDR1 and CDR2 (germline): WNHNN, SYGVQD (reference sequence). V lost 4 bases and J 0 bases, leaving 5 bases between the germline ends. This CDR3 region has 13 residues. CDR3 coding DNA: TGCGCCAGCAGTGGGGCGAGCACAGATACGCAGTATTTT. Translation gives CASSGASTDTQYF.

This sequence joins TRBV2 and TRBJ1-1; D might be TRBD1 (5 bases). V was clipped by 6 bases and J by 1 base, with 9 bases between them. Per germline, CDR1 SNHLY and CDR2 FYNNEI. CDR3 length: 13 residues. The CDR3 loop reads CASRGLANTEAFF. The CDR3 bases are TGTGCCAGCAGGGGGCTTGCGAACACTGAAGCTTTCTTT.

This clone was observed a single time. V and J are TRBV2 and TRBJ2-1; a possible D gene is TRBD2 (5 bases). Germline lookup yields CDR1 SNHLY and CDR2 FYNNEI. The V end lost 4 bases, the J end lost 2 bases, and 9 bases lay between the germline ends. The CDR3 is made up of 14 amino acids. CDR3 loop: CASSGTLTYNEQFF. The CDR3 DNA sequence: TGTGCCAGCAGTGGGACTCTTACCTACAATGAGCAGTTCTTC.

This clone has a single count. Written as DNA, the CDR3 is TGTGCCAGTATGGGTACGGGGCAGGGGTATCAGCCCCAGCATTTT. Translated: CASMGTGQGYQPQHF. This chain links TRBV19 with TRBJ1-5, with a possible D match to TRBD1 (6 bases). The V gene lost 7 bases and the J gene lost 5 bases, with 18 bases spanning the gap. This CDR3 is built from 15 residues. CDR1 and CDR2 from the germline V gene are LNHDA and SQIVND (reference sequence).

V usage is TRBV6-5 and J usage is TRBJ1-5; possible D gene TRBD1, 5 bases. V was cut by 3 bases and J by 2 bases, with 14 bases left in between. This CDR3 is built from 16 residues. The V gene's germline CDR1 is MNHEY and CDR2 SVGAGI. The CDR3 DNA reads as TGTGCCAGCAGTTATAACGACAGCCCCCGCAATCAGCCCCAGCATTTT. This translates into CASSYNDSPRNQPQHF.

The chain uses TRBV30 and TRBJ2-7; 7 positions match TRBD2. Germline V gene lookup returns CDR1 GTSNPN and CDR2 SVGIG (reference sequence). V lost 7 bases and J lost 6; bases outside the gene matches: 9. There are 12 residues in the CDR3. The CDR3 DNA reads TGTGCCTTAAGGGAGGGACTGATCGAGCAGTACTTC. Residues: CALREGLIEQYF.

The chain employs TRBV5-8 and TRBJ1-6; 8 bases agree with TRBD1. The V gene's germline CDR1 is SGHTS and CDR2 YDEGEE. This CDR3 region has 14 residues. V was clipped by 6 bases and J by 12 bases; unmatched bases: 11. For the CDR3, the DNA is TGTGCCAGCAATCCCAGGGGGCTCGGGGGACCCCTCCACTTT. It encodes CASNPRGLGGPLHF.

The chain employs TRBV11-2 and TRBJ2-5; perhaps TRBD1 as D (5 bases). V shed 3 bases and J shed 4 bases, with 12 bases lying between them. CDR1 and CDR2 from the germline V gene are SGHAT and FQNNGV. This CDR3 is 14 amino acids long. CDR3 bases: TGTGCCAGCAGCTTCAGGGTTGCTCCAGAGACCCAGTACTTC. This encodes CASSFRVAPETQYF.

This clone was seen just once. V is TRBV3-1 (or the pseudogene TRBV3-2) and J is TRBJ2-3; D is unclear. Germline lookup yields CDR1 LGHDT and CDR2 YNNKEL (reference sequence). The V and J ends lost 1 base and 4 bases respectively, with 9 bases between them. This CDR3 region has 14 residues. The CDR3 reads CASSQVPSADTQYF. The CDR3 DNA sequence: TGTGCCAGCAGCCAAGTCCCAAGCGCAGATACGCAGTATTTT.

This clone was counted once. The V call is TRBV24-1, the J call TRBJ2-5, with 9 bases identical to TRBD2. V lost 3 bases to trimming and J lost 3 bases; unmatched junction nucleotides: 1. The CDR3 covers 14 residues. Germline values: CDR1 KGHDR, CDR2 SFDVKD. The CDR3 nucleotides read TGTGCCACCAGTGATCCTAGCGGGGAAGAGACCCAGTACTTC. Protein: CATSDPSGEETQYF.

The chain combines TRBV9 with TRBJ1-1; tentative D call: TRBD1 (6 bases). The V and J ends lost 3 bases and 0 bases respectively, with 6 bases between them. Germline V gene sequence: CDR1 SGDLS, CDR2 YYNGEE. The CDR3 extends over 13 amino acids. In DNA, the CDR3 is TGTGCCAGCAGCGGGGACATGAACACTGAAGCTTTCTTT. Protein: CASSGDMNTEAFF. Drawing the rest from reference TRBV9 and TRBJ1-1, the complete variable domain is DSGVTQTPKHLITATGQRVTLRCSPRSGDLSVYWYQQSLDQGLQFLIQYYNGEERAKGNILERFSAQQFPDLHSELNLSSLELGDSALYFCASSGDMNTEAFFGQGTRLTVV.

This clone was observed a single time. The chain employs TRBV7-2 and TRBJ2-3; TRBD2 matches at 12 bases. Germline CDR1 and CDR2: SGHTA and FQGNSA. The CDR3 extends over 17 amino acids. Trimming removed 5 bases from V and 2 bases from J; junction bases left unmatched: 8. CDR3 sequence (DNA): TGTGCCAGCAGCCCGTTTCTAGCGGGGGGGCCCACAGATACGCAGTATTTT. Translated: CASSPFLAGGPTDTQYF.

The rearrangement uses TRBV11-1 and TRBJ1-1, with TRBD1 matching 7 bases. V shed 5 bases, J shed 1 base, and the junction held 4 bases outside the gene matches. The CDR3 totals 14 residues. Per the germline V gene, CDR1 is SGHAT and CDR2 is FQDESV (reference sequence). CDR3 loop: CASSLDRRNTEAFF. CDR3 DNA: TGTGCCAGCAGCCTGGACAGGAGGAACACTGAAGCTTTCTTT.

The CDR3 region has the DNA TGTGCCAGCAGCCCCACCACTTCACTAGCAGCGAACACCGGGGAGCTGTTTTTT. Its translation is CASSPTTSLAANTGELFF. The V gene is TRBV7-2, the J gene TRBJ2-2; D possibly corresponds to TRBD2 (6 bases). Germline CDR1 reads SGHTA; CDR2 reads FQGNSA. The CDR3 has 18 residues. V lost 5 bases and J 0 bases, leaving 19 bases between the germline ends.